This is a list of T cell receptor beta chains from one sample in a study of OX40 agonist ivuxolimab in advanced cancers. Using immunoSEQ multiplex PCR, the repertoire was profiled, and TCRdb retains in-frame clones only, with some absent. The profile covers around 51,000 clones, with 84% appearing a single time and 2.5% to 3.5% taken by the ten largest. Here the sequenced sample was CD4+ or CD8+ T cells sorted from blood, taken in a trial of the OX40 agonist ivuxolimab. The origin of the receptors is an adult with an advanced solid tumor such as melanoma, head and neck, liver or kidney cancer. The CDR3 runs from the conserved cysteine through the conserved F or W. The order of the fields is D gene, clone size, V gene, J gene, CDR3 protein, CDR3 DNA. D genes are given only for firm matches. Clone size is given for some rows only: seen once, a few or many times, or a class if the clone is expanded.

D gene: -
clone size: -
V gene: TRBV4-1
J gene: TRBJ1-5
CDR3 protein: CASSQEEGNQPQHF
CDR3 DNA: TGCGCCAGCAGCCAAGAAGAGGGCAATCAGCCCCAGCATTTT

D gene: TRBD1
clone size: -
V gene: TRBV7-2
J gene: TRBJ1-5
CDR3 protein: CASSSDRGREPQHF
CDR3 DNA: TGTGCCAGCAGCTCGGACAGGGGCCGGGAGCCCCAGCATTTT

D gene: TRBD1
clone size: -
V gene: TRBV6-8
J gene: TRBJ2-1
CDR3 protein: CASSPYRGQGAAYNEQFF
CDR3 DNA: TGTGCCAGCAGCCCTTATAGGGGCCAGGGGGCCGCCTACAATGAGCAGTTCTTC

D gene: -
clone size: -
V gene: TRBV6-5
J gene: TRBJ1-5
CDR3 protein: CASSTGGDPNQPQHF
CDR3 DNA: TGTGCCAGCAGTACGGGTGGGGATCCCAATCAGCCCCAGCATTTT

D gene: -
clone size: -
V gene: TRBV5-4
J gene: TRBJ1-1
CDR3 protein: CASSLTRYTEAFF
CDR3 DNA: TGTGCCAGCAGCTTAACCCGGTACACTGAAGCTTTCTTT

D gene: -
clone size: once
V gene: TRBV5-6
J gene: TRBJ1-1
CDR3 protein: CASSPGHQRVEAFF
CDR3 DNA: TGTGCCAGCAGCCCGGGACACCAAAGAGTTGAAGCTTTCTTT

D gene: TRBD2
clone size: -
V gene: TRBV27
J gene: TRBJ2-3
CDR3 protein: CASSPWTSGGFVDTQYF
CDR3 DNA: TGTGCCAGCAGCCCCTGGACTAGCGGGGGGTTTGTAGATACGCAGTATTTT

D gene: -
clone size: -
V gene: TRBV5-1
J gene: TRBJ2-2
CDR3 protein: CASSSELPNTGELFF
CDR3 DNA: TGCGCCAGCAGCTCGGAATTGCCTAACACCGGGGAGCTGTTTTTT

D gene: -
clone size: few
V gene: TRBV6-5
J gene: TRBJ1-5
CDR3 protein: CASSRPGVNQPQHF
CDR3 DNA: TGTGCCAGCAGCCGTCCAGGGGTCAATCAGCCCCAGCATTTT

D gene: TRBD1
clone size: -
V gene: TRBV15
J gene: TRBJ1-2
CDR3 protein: CATSTGTGGNYGYTF
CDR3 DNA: TGTGCCACCAGCACGGGGACAGGGGGTAACTATGGCTACACCTTC

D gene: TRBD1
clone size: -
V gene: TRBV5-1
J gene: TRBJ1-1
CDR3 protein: CASSLEGTGITEAFF
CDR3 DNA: TGCGCCAGCAGCTTGGAGGGGACAGGGATCACTGAAGCTTTCTTT

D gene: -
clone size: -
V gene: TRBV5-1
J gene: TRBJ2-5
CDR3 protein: CASRGQPFDLETQYF
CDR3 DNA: TGCGCCAGCAGGGGACAACCCTTCGACTTGGAGACCCAGTACTTC

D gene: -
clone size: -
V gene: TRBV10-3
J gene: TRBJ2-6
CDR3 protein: CAISETDLRGAGANVLTF
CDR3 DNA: TGTGCCATCAGTGAGACCGACTTGCGGGGAGCTGGGGCCAACGTCCTGACTTTC

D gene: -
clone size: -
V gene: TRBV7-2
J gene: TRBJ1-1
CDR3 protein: CASSRGVAEAFF
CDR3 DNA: TGTGCCAGCAGCCGGGGGGTCGCTGAAGCTTTCTTT

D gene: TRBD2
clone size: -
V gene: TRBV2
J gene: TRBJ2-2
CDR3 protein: CASTRSGGDTGELFF
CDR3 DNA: TGTGCCAGCACCCGTAGCGGGGGAGACACCGGGGAGCTGTTTTTT

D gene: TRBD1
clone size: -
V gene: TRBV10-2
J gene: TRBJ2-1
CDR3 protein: CASRKGASSYNEQFF
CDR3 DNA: TGCGCCAGCAGAAAGGGGGCCTCCTCCTACAATGAGCAGTTCTTC

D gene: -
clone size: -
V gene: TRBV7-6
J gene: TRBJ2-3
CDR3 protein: CASSLVGLSTDTQYF
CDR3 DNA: TGTGCCAGCAGCTTAGTAGGACTAAGCACAGATACGCAGTATTTT

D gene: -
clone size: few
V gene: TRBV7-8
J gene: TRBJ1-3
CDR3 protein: CASSLVPEIRASSGNTIYF
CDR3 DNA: TGTGCCAGCAGCTTAGTGCCGGAAATAAGGGCAAGCTCTGGAAACACCATATATTTT

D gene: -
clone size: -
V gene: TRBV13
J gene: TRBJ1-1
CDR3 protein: CASNIAGTSNTEAFF
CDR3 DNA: TGTGCCAGCAACATCGCCGGGACATCGAACACTGAAGCTTTCTTT

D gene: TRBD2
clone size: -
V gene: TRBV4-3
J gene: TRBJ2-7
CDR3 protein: CASSQEITTGTSVYEQYF
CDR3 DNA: TGCGCCAGCAGCCAAGAAATTACTACCGGGACTAGCGTTTACGAGCAGTACTTC

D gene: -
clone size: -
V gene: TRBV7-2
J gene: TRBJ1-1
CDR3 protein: CASSFFYSPNTEAFF
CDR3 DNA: TGTGCCAGCAGCTTTTTTTACAGCCCGAACACTGAAGCTTTCTTT

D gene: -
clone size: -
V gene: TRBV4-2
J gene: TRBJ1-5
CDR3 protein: CASSHAGHGGNQPQHF
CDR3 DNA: TGTGCCAGCAGCCACGCCGGGCACGGTGGCAATCAGCCCCAGCATTTT

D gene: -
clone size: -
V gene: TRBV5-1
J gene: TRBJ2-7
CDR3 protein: CASSLVRETGRLPYEQYF
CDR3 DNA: TGCGCCAGCAGCTTGGTACGCGAGACAGGCCGACTACCGTACGAGCAGTACTTC

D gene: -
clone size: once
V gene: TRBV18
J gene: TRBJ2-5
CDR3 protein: CASSPLTPRETQYF
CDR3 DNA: TGTGCCAGCTCACCATTGACACCAAGGGAGACCCAGTACTTC

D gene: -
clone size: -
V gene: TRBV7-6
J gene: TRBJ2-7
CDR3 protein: CASSLGEGGEQYF
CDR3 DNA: TGTGCCAGCAGCTTAGGCGAGGGGGGCGAGCAGTACTTC

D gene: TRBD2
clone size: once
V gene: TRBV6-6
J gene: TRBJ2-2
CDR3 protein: CASTPGGVNTGELFF
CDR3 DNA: TGTGCCAGCACACCGGGGGGGGTGAACACCGGGGAGCTGTTTTTT

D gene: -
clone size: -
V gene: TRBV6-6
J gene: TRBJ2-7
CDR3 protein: CASSRSHQYEQYF
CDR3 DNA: TGTGCCAGCAGTAGGAGTCACCAGTACGAGCAGTACTTC

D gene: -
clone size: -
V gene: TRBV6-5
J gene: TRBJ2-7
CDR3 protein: CASTDSHYYEQYF
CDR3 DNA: TGTGCCAGCACCGACAGTCACTACTACGAGCAGTACTTC